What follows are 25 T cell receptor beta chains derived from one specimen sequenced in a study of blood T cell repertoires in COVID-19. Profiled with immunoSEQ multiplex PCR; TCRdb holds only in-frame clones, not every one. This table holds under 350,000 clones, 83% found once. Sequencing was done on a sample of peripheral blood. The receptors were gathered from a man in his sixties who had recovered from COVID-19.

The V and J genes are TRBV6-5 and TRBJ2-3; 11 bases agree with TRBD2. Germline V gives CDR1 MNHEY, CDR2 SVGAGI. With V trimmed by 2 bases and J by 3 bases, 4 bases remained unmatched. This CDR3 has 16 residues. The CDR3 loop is CASSYGRLAGTDTQYF. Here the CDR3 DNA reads TGTGCCAGCAGTTACGGTCGACTAGCGGGGACAGATACGCAGTATTTT.

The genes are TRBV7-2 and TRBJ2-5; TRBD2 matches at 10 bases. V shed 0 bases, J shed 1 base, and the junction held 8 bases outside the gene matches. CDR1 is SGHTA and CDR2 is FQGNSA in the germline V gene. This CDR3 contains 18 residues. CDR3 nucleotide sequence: TGTGCCAGCAGCTTAGCGCCTAGCGGGAGTAGGGGCCAAGAGACCCAGTACTTC. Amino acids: CASSLAPSGSRGQETQYF.

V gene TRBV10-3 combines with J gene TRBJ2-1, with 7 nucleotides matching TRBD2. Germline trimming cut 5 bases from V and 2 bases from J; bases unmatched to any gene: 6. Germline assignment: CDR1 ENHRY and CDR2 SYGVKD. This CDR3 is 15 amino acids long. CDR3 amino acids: CAISPAGMTYNEQFF. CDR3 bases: TGTGCCATCAGTCCAGCGGGGATGACCTACAATGAGCAGTTCTTC.

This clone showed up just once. The CDR3 loop reads CASRSGVGRLAKNIQYF. DNA of the CDR3: TGTGCCAGCAGGTCGGGGGTGGGACGGCTAGCCAAAAACATTCAGTACTTC. V gene TRBV5-5 combines with J gene TRBJ2-4; perhaps TRBD2 as D (6 bases). Germline-derived CDR1 and CDR2 are SGHKS and YYEKEE (reference sequence). V lost 5 bases and J 0 bases, leaving 18 bases between the germline ends. The CDR3 extends over 17 amino acids.

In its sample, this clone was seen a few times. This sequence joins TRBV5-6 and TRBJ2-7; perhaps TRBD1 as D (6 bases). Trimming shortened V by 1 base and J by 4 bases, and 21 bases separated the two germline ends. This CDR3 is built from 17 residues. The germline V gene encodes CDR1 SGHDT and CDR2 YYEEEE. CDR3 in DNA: TGTGCCAGCAGCTTGTACAGCCCTACGCCTCAGGGGTACGAGCAGTACTTC. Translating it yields CASSLYSPTPQGYEQYF. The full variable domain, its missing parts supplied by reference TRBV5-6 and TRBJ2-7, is DAGVTQSPTHLIKTRGQQVTLRCSPKSGHDTVSWYQQALGQGPQFIFQYYEEEERQRGNFPDRFSGHQFPNYSSELNVNALLLGDSALYLCASSLYSPTPQGYEQYFGPGTRLTVT.

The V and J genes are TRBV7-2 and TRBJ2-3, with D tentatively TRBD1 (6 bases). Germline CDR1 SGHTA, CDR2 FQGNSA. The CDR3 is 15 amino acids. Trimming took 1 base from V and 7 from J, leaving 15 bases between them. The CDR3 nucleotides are TGTGCCAGCAGCTTAGGTGTTGGACAGTCACATACGCAGTATTTT. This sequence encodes CASSLGVGQSHTQYF.

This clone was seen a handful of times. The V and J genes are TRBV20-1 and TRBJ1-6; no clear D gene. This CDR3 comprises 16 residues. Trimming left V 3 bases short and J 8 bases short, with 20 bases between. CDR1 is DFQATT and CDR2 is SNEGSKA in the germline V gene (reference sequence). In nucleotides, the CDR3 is TGCAGTGCTAGTTTTGCTTCCGGGAGCCGGGATTCACCCCTCCACTTT. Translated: CSASFASGSRDSPLHF.

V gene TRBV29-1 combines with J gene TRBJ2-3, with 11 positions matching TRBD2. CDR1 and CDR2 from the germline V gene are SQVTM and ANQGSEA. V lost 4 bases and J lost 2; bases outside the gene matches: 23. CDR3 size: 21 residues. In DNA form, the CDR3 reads TGCAGCGTTGCCCCCCAGGGGGCTAGACTAGCGGGACCACTTTCCACAGATACGCAGTATTTT. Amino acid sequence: CSVAPQGARLAGPLSTDTQYF.

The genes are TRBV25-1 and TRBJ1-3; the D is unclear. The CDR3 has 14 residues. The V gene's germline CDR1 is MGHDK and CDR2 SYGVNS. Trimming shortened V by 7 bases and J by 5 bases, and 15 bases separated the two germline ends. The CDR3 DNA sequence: TGTGCCAGCACCGGAGCGGGAAGACGAAACACCATATATTTT. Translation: CASTGAGRRNTIYF.

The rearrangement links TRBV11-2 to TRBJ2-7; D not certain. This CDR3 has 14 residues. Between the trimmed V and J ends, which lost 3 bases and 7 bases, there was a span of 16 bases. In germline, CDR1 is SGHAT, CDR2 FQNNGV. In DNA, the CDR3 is TGTGCCAGCAGCTTCGGCCAGGTCTCCTTTGAGCAGTACTTC. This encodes CASSFGQVSFEQYF.

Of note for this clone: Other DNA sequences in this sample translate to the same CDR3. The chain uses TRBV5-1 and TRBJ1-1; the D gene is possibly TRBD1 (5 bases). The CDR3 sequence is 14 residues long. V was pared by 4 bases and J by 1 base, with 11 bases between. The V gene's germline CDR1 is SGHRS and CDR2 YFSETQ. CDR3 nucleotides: TGCGCCAGCAGCCGCCAGGGCAGGAACACTGAAGCTTTCTTT. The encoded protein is CASSRQGRNTEAFF.

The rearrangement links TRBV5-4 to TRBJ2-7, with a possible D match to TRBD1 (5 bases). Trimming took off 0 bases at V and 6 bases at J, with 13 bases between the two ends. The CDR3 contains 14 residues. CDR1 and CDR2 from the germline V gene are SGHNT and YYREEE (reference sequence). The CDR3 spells CASSLGGRDFEQYF. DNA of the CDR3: TGTGCCAGCAGCTTGGGGGGCCGTGATTTCGAGCAGTACTTC.

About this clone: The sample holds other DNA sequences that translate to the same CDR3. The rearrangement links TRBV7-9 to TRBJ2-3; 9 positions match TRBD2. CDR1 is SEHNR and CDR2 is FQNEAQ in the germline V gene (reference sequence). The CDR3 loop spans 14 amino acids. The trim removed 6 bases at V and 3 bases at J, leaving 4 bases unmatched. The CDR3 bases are TGTGCCAGCAGTTCTAGCGGGACAACAGATACGCAGTATTTT. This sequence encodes CASSSSGTTDTQYF.

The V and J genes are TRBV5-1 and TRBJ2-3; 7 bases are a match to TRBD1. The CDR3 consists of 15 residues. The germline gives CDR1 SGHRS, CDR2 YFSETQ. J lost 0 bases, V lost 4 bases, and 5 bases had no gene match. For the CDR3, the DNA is TGCGCCAGCAGCCGCACAGGGGTGAGCACAGATACGCAGTATTTT. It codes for CASSRTGVSTDTQYF.

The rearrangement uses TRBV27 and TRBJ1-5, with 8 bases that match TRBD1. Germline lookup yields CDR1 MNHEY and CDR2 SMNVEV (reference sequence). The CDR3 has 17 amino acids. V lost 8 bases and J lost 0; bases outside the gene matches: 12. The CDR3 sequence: CASAPGTGGSSNQPQHF. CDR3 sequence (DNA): TGTGCCAGCGCACCCGGGACAGGAGGATCTAGCAATCAGCCCCAGCATTTT.

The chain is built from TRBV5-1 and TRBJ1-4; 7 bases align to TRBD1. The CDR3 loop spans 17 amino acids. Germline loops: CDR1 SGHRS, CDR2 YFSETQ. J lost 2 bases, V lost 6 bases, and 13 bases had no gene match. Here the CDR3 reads CASKKGDSISTNEKLFF. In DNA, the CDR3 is TGCGCCAGCAAAAAAGGGGACAGCATTTCCACTAATGAAAAACTGTTTTTT.

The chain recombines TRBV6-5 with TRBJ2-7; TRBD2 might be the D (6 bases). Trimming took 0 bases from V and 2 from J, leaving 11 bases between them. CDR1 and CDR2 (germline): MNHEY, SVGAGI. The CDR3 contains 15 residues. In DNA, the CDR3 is TGTGCCAGCAGTTACTCGAATAGCGGTCCCTACGAGCAGTACTTC. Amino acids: CASSYSNSGPYEQYF.

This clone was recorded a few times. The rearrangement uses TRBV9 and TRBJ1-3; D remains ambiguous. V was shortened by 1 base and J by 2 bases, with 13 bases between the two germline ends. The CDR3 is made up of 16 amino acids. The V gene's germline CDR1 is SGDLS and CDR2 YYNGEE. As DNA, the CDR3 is TGTGCCAGCAGCGTATCCCGGGGTCTAGCTGGAAACACCATATATTTT. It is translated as CASSVSRGLAGNTIYF.

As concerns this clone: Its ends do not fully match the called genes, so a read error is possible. CDR3 coding DNA: TGTGCTAGCAGCGCTGGGACTTCGGCTGAAGCTTTCTTT. This gives the protein CASSAGTSAEAFF. The chain is built from TRBV7-7 and TRBJ1-1; maybe TRBD1 (5 bases). The length of the CDR3 is 13 residues. Germline assignment: CDR1 SSHAT and CDR2 FNYEAQ (reference sequence).

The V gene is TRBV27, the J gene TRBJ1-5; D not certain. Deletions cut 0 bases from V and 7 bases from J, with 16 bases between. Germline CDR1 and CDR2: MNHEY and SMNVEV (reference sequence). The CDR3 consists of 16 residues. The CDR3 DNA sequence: TGTGCCAGCAGTTTATCGATAAGCCCAAGAAAGCAGCCCCAGCATTTT. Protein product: CASSLSISPRKQPQHF.

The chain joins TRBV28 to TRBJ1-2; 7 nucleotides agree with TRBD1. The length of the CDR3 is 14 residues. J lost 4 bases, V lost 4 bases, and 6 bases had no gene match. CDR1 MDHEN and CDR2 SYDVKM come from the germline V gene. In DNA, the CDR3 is TGTGCCAGCAGTTCGCCAGGGGGTAGCTATGGCTACACCTTC. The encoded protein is CASSSPGGSYGYTF.

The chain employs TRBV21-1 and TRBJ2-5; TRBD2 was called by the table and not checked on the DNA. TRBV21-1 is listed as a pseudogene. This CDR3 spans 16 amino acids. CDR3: CASSKKSPGSQETQYF. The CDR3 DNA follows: TGTGCCAGCAGCAAAAAATCCCCGGGGAGCCAAGAGACCCAGTACTTC.

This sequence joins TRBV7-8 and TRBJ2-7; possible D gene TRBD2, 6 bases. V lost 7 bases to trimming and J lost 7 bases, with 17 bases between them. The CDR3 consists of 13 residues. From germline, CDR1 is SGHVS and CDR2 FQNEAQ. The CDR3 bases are TGTGCCAGCACCGGGACTGCAATCCTGGAGCAGTACTTC. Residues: CASTGTAILEQYF.

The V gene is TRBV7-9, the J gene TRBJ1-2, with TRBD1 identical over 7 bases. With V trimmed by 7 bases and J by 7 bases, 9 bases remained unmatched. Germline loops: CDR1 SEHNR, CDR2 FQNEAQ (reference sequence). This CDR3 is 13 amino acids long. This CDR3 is CASIPGTEGGYTF. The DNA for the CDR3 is TGTGCCAGCATCCCCGGGACAGAGGGTGGCTACACCTTC.

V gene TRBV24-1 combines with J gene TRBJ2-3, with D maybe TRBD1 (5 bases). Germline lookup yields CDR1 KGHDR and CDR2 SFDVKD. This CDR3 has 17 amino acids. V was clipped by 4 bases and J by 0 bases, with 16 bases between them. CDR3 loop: CATSDPTPGLSTDTQYF. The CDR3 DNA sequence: TGTGCCACCAGTGACCCCACCCCAGGGCTTAGCACAGATACGCAGTATTTT.